The 22 T cell receptor beta chains in this list originate from one sample, sequenced in a study of OX40 agonist ivuxolimab in advanced cancers. The table came from immunoSEQ multiplex PCR; TCRdb's copy has only in-frame clones and leaves some out. The sample consists of more than 25,000 clones, about 88% of them appearing once. Sequencing was performed on CD4+ or CD8+ T cells sorted from blood, taken in a trial of the OX40 agonist ivuxolimab. The origin of the receptors is an adult with an advanced solid tumor such as melanoma, head and neck, liver or kidney cancer.

Of note for this clone: This same CDR3 is encoded by further DNA sequences in the sample. The chain carries TRBV6-6 and TRBJ1-5, with D perhaps matching TRBD1 (6 bases). From germline, CDR1 is MNHNY and CDR2 SVGAGI (reference sequence). This CDR3 region has 16 residues. Trimming shortened V by 4 bases and J by 0 bases, and 13 bases separated the two germline ends. This CDR3 reads CASSSKDRYSNQPQHF. The CDR3 region has the DNA TGTGCCAGCAGTTCAAAGGACAGATATAGCAATCAGCCCCAGCATTTT.

CDR3 DNA sequence: TGTGCCAGCAGCTGGACAGGTTCCTACGAGCAGTACTTC. Translated: CASSWTGSYEQYF. This chain links TRBV2 with TRBJ2-7; 7 bases are shared with TRBD1. CDR3 length equals 13 residues. V was clipped by 6 bases and J by 1 base; unmatched bases: 3. Germline-derived CDR1 and CDR2 are SNHLY and FYNNEI. Looking up the rest from reference TRBV2 and TRBJ2-7 gives the full variable domain: EPEVTQTPSHQVTQMGQEVILRCVPISNHLYFYWYRQILGQKVEFLVSFYNNEISEKSEIFDDQFSVERPDGSNFTLKIRSTKLEDSAMYFCASSWTGSYEQYFGPGTRLTVT.

The chain couples TRBV4-1 to TRBJ1-2; 9 nucleotides align to TRBD1. The CDR3 consists of 17 residues. The V and J ends lost 6 bases and 1 base, in that order; junction bases with no gene match: 12. Germline loops: CDR1 MGHRA, CDR2 YSYEKL. CDR3 amino acids: CASSLGTGPKVNYGYTF. CDR3 sequence (DNA): TGCGCCAGCAGTTTAGGGACAGGGCCAAAAGTTAACTATGGCTACACCTTC.

The chain joins TRBV5-1 to TRBJ2-1; 11 nucleotides line up with TRBD2. The CDR3 consists of 18 residues. V was clipped by 4 bases and J by 0 bases; unmatched bases: 9. Germline CDR1 is SGHRS and CDR2 is YFSETQ. CDR3 sequence reads: CASSPGRTSGYSYNEQFF. For the CDR3, the DNA is TGCGCCAGCAGCCCCGGCAGGACTAGCGGGTACTCCTACAATGAGCAGTTCTTC.

This chain uses TRBV10-3 with TRBJ2-7; D possibly corresponds to TRBD1 (5 bases). V dropped 6 bases and J dropped 3 bases, with 12 bases sitting between them. The CDR3 extends over 13 amino acids. CDR1 ENHRY and CDR2 SYGVKD come from the germline V gene. The CDR3 bases are TGTGCCATCAGCTCCCAGGGCTACTACGAGCAGTACTTC. Translating gives CAISSQGYYEQYF.

This clone is classed as medium-sized. This chain joins TRBV6-4 and TRBJ1-5; TRBD1 is a possible D gene (5 bases). V lost 5 bases to trimming and J lost 1 base, with 6 bases between them. The CDR3 length is 13 residues. Germline-derived CDR1 and CDR2 are MRHNA and SNTAGT. In DNA, the CDR3 is TGTGCCAGCAGTACAGGCAGCAATCAGCCCCAGCATTTT. Its translation: CASSTGSNQPQHF.

This clone has a single count. The chain is built from TRBV5-5 and TRBJ2-7; D remains unclear. This CDR3 spans 11 amino acids. V dropped 0 bases and J dropped 8 bases, with 6 bases sitting between them. From germline, CDR1 is SGHKS and CDR2 YYEKEE (reference sequence). CDR3 amino acids: CASSLAYQQYF. The DNA of the CDR3 is TGTGCCAGCAGCTTGGCCTATCAGCAGTACTTC.

This chain joins TRBV27 and TRBJ2-1, with 7 bases that match TRBD2. J was trimmed by 6 bases and V by 8 bases; bases with no gene match: 13. CDR3 length: 15 residues. Germline V lookup: CDR1 MNHEY, CDR2 SMNVEV (reference sequence). The CDR3: CASRLGLAESNEQFF. In DNA, the CDR3 is TGTGCCAGCCGCCTCGGGCTAGCGGAGTCCAATGAGCAGTTCTTC.

The V gene is TRBV6-5, the J gene TRBJ2-5; maybe TRBD1 (6 bases). Germline assignment: CDR1 MNHEY and CDR2 SVGAGI. V lost 4 bases and J 5 bases, leaving 14 bases between the germline ends. The CDR3 has 14 residues. DNA of the CDR3: TGTGCCAGCAGTTCAACAGGGTCCGGGGAGACCCAGTACTTC. The encoded protein is CASSSTGSGETQYF.

The chain combines TRBV9 with TRBJ2-2; tentative D call: TRBD1 (5 bases). Germline CDR1 and CDR2: SGDLS and YYNGEE. There are 16 residues in the CDR3. Trimming removed 7 bases from V and 0 bases from J, with 16 bases in between. The CDR3 sequence: CASSEFGHSNTGELFF. In nucleotides, the CDR3 is TGTGCCAGCTCCGAATTTGGACATTCGAACACCGGGGAGCTGTTTTTT.

This clone has just one count. CDR3 in amino acids: CASSAQGMNTEAFF. The CDR3 DNA is TGCGCCAGCAGCGCGCAGGGGATGAACACTGAAGCTTTCTTT. The chain combines TRBV5-1 with TRBJ1-1; weak D call: TRBD1 (6 bases). Germline V gene data show CDR1 as SGHRS and CDR2 as YFSETQ. The CDR3 contains 14 residues. V lost 4 bases and J lost 0, with 10 bases in between.

The rearrangement uses TRBV19 and TRBJ1-1; 10 bases match TRBD1. Germline V lookup: CDR1 LNHDA, CDR2 SQIVND (reference sequence). The CDR3 sequence is 14 residues long. The junction had 5 bases not matched to a gene; V was cut back by 5 bases and J by 5 bases. In DNA, the CDR3 is TGTGCCAGTAGTCTGACAGGGGGCGAGACTGAAGCTTTCTTT. It specifies CASSLTGGETEAFF.

This clone has more than one count but fewer than ten. The V gene is TRBV25-1, the J gene TRBJ1-5; the match to TRBD1 covers 7 bases. The germline V gene has CDR1 MGHDK and CDR2 SYGVNS. V lost 4 bases, J lost 2 bases, and 11 bases stayed unmatched. The CDR3 is made up of 17 amino acids. The CDR3 DNA is TGTGCCAGCAGTGCACAACCGACAGGGATCGGCAATCAGCCCCAGCATTTT. As protein: CASSAQPTGIGNQPQHF.

The chain uses TRBV28 and TRBJ2-6; D not resolved. This CDR3 spans 15 amino acids. Germline assignment: CDR1 MDHEN and CDR2 SYDVKM. Trimming shortened V by 5 bases and J by 4 bases, and 12 bases separated the two germline ends. CDR3 bases: TGTGCCAGCAGTGCGCCGGTGGGCGGGGCCAACGTCCTGACTTTC. It yields the protein CASSAPVGGANVLTF.

This clone appeared once. The J gene is TRBJ2-7, the V gene TRBV7-9, with D uncertain. CDR1 is SEHNR and CDR2 is FQNEAQ in the germline V gene (reference sequence). This CDR3 comprises 13 residues. V dropped 2 bases and J dropped 5 bases, with 10 bases sitting between them. CDR3 in amino acids: CASSLSALNEQYF. CDR3 DNA sequence: TGTGCCAGCAGCTTAAGTGCCCTAAACGAGCAGTACTTC.

The count of this clone is one. The chain combines TRBV11-2 with TRBJ2-7; tentative D call: TRBD1 (5 bases). The germline gives CDR1 SGHAT, CDR2 FQNNGV. This CDR3 spans 17 amino acids. Trimming left V 1 base short and J 7 bases short, with 23 bases between. CDR3 sequence: CASSLALPGPLMWEQYF. The CDR3 DNA is TGTGCCAGCAGCTTAGCCCTCCCAGGGCCCCTCATGTGGGAGCAGTACTTC.

V is TRBV27 and J is TRBJ2-3; tentative D call: TRBD2 (6 bases). The CDR3 is made up of 15 amino acids. Germline-derived CDR1 and CDR2 are MNHEY and SMNVEV (reference sequence). V dropped 4 bases and J dropped 0 bases, with 11 bases sitting between them. CDR3 sequence reads: CASSSTSGSTDTQYF. CDR3 nucleotide sequence: TGTGCCAGCAGTTCTACAAGCGGGAGCACAGATACGCAGTATTTT.

The rearrangement joins TRBV7-2 to TRBJ2-7; TRBD1 might be the D (5 bases). Germline loops: CDR1 SGHTA, CDR2 FQGNSA. Deletions cut 1 base from V and 0 bases from J, with 13 bases between. The CDR3 length is 16 residues. CDR3 protein: CASSLDPDRPSYEQYF. CDR3 nucleotide sequence: TGTGCCAGCAGCTTAGACCCCGACAGACCCTCCTACGAGCAGTACTTC. Full variable domain (missing parts from reference TRBV7-2 and TRBJ2-7): GAGVSQSPSNKVTEKGKDVELRCDPISGHTALYWYRQSLGQGLEFLIYFQGNSAPDKSGLPSDRFSAERTGGSVSTLTIQRTQQEDSAVYLCASSLDPDRPSYEQYFGPGTRLTVT.

The rearrangement joins TRBV27 to TRBJ2-7, with D perhaps assigned TRBD1 or TRBD2 (5 bases each). The CDR3 runs to 15 residues. V gave up 1 base and J gave up 3 bases, with 13 bases separating them. The germline V gene encodes CDR1 MNHEY and CDR2 SMNVEV (reference sequence). The CDR3 loop reads CASSLWGPDIYEQYF. The CDR3 bases are TGTGCCAGCAGTTTATGGGGACCCGATATCTACGAGCAGTACTTC.

V is TRBV27 and J is TRBJ2-3; tentatively, D is TRBD1 (6 bases). Germline V gene sequence: CDR1 MNHEY, CDR2 SMNVEV (reference sequence). Trimming stripped 9 bases from V and 0 bases from J, with 10 bases between. This CDR3 region has 13 residues. CDR3 in amino acids: CASGQFSTDTQYF. CDR3 DNA: TGTGCCAGTGGACAGTTTAGCACAGATACGCAGTATTTT.

The V gene is TRBV28, the J gene TRBJ1-2; D uncertain. Trimming took off 3 bases at V and 6 bases at J, with 8 bases between the two ends. The CDR3 is 12 amino acids. Germline V gives CDR1 MDHEN, CDR2 SYDVKM. This chain's CDR3 is CASSFGQNGYTF. The CDR3 DNA follows: TGTGCCAGCAGTTTCGGGCAGAATGGCTACACCTTC.

The chain carries TRBV28 and TRBJ2-2, with D hard to call. Per germline, CDR1 MDHEN and CDR2 SYDVKM. V was clipped by 2 bases and J by 3 bases, with 7 bases between them. The CDR3 sequence is 14 residues long. The CDR3 nucleotides are TGTGCCAGCAGTTTAGGTCGGGACACCGGGGAGCTGTTTTTT. Translating gives CASSLGRDTGELFF.